This T cell receptor beta chain is from a study of human T cells and chemical hapten exposure. Individual cDNA molecules had unique molecular identifiers attached to them by the library. A single record per CDR3 protein comes from TCRdb applying MiXCR to the RACE reads. The data show more than 75,000 distinct CDR3 sequences, with under 10% seen just once and 1.5% held by the top ten. Noted time point: healthy volunteer bleed at 6 weeks. The study extracted total RNA from unfractionated whole blood. The clonotype comes from a male donor in good health. Some clones in this sample may be carry-over from other donors' samples. The sample consisted of whole blood.

In nucleotides, the CDR3 is TGTGCCAGCACGACTAGCGGGACGAGCACAGATACGCAGTATTTT. Its protein product is CASTTSGTSTDTQYF. V usage is TRBV6-1 and J usage is TRBJ2-3, with 11 bases lining up with TRBD2. CDR1 and CDR2 from the germline V gene are MNHNS and SASEGT. The CDR3 totals 15 residues. V lost 7 bases to trimming and J lost 0 bases; unmatched junction nucleotides: 3.